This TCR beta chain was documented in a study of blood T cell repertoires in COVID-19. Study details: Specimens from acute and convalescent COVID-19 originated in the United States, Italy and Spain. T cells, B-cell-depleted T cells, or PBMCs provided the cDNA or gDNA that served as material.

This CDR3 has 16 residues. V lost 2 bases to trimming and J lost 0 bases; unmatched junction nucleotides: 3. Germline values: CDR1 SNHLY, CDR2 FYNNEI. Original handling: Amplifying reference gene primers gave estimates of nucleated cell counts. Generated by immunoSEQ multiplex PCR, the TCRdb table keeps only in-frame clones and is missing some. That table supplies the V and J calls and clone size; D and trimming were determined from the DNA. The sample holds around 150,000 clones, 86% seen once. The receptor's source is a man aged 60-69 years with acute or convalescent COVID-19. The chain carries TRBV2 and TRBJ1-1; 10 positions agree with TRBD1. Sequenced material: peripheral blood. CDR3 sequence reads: CASSEPDRGVNTEAFF. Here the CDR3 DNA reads TGTGCCAGCAGTGAACCGGACAGGGGGGTGAACACTGAAGCTTTCTTT. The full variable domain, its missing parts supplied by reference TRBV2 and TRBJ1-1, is EPEVTQTPSHQVTQMGQEVILRCVPISNHLYFYWYRQILGQKVEFLVSFYNNEISEKSEIFDDQFSVERPDGSNFTLKIRSTKLEDSAMYFCASSEPDRGVNTEAFFGQGTRLTVV.